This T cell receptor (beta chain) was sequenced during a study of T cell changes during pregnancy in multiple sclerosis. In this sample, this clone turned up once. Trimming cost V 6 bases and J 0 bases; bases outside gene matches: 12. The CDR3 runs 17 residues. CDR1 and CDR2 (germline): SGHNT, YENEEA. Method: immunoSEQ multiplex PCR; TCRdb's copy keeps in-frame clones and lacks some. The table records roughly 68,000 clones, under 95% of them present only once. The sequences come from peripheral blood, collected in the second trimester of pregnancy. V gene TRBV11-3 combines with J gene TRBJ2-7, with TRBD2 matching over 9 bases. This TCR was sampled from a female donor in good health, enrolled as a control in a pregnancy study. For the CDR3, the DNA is TGTGCCAGCAGTTCGATTAGCGGGAGCGCCAACTCCTACGAGCAGTACTTC. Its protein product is CASSSISGSANSYEQYF. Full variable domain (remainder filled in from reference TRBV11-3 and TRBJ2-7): EAGVVQSPRYKIIEKKQPVAFWCNPISGHNTLYWYLQNLGQGPELLIRYENEEAVDDSQLPKDRFSAERLKGVDSTLKIQPAELGDSAVYLCASSSISGSANSYEQYFGPGTRLTVT.